This T cell receptor (beta chain) was recovered during a study of T cell responses to AZD1222 COVID-19 vaccine. General study points: CD4 TCRs linked to vaccination spanned spike, dominating at 160-218 and 743-854. The repertoires were collected only after the peak T cell response. Donors skewed white British and female; clonal diversity was possibly underestimated.

Sequencing used immunoSEQ multiplex PCR; TCRdb keeps in-frame clones, though not all of them. Found here are roughly 140,000 clones, around nine tenths of them singletons; the top ten hold 5.2%. To note about this clone: Its target is unknown.

This sequence originates from an adult in good health. This material consisted of peripheral blood, taken on day 0 of AZD1222 vaccination.

CDR3 nucleotide sequence: TGTGCCAGCAGCGGTGAAGGCGGGGGGATAGGTGAGCAGTTCTTC. This gives the protein CASSGEGGGIGEQFF. The rearrangement joins TRBV2 to TRBJ2-1, with TRBD2 identical over 8 bases. Germline V lookup: CDR1 SNHLY, CDR2 FYNNEI. This CDR3 comprises 15 residues. The junction had 13 bases not matched to a gene; V was cut back by 6 bases and J by 9 bases.